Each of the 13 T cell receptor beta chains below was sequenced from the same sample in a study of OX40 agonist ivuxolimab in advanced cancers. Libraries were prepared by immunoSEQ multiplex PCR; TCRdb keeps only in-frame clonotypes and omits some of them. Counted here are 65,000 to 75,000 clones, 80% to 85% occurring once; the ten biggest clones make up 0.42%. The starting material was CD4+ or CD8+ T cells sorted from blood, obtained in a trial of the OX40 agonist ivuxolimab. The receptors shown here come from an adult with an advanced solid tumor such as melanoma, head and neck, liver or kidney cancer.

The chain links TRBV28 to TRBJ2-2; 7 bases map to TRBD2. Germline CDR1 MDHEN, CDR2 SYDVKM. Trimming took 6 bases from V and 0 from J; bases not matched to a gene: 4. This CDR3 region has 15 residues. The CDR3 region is CASRGGQTNTGELFF. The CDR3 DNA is TGTGCCAGCAGGGGAGGGCAGACGAACACCGGGGAGCTGTTTTTT.

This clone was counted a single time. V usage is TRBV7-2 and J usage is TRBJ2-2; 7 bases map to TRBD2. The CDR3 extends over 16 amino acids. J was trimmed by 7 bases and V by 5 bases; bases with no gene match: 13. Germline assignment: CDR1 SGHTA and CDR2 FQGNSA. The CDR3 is CASSPFSGRVDGELFF. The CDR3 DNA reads TGTGCCAGCAGCCCATTTAGTGGGAGGGTCGACGGGGAGCTGTTTTTT. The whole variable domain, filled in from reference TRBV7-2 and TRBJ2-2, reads GAGVSQSPSNKVTEKGKDVELRCDPISGHTALYWYRQSLGQGLEFLIYFQGNSAPDKSGLPSDRFSAERTGGSVSTLTIQRTQQEDSAVYLCASSPFSGRVDGELFFGEGSRLTVL.

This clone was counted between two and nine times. CDR3 sequence reads: CASSRGGWSGANVLTF. CDR3 coding DNA: TGTGCCAGCAGCCGCGGGGGGTGGTCTGGGGCCAACGTCCTGACTTTC. The chain has TRBV14 and TRBJ2-6, with TRBD2 identical over 8 bases. The germline V gene has CDR1 SGHDN and CDR2 FVKESK. The CDR3 runs 16 residues. V lost 4 bases to trimming and J lost 1 base; unmatched junction nucleotides: 3.

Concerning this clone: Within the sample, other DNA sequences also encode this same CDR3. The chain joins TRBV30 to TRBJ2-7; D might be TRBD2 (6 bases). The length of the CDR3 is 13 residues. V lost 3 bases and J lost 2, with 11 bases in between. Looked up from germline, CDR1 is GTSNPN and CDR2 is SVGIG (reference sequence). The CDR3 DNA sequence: TGTGCCTGGAGCGGGACTGTTACCTACGAGCAGTACTTC. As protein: CAWSGTVTYEQYF.

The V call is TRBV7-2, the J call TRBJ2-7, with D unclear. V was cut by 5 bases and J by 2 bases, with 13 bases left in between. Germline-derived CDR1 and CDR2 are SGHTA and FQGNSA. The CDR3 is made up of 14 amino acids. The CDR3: CASSPSLVAYEQYF. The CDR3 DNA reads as TGTGCCAGCAGCCCAAGTTTAGTGGCCTACGAGCAGTACTTC.

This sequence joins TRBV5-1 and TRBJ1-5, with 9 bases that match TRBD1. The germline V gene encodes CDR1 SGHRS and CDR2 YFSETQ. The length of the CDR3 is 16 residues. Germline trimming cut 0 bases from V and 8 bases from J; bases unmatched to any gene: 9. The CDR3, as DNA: TGCGCCAGCAGCTTGGGGACCCGACAGGGGGGCGAGCCCCAGCATTTT. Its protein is CASSLGTRQGGEPQHF.

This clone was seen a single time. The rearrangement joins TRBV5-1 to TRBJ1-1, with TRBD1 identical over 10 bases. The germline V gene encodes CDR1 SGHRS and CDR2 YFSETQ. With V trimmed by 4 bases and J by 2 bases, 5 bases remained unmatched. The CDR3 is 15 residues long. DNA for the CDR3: TGCGCCAGCAGCGTACGGGACAGGGGTAACACTGAAGCTTTCTTT. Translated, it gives CASSVRDRGNTEAFF.

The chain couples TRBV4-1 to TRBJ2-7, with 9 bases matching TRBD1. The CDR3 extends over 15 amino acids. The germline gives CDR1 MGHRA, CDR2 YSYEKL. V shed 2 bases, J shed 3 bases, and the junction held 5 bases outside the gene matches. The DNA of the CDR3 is TGCGCCAGCAGCCAAACTCAGGGACAGGGCTACGAGCAGTACTTC. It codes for CASSQTQGQGYEQYF.

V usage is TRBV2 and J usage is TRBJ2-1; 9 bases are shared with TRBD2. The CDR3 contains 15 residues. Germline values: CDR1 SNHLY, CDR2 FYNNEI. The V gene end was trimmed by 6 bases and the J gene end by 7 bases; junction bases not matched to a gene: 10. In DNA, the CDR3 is TGTGCCAGCAGGGGTAGCGGGAGAGTTGGGAATGAGCAGTTCTTC. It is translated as CASRGSGRVGNEQFF.

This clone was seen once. The CDR3 DNA reads as TGTGCCAGCAGCTTAGGTTACCGGTTAGGAGAGCAGTACGTC. Amino acids: CASSLGYRLGEQYV. The chain combines TRBV7-8 with TRBJ2-7; D not certain. V was trimmed by 1 base and J by 7 bases, leaving 14 bases between them. Per germline, CDR1 SGHVS and CDR2 FQNEAQ. This CDR3 contains 14 residues.

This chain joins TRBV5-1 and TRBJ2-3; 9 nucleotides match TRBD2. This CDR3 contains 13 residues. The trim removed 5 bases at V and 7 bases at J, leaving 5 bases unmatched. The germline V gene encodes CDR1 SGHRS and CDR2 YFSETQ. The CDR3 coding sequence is TGCGCCAGCAGGACAGCGGGAGGCTATACGCAGTATTTT. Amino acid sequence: CASRTAGGYTQYF.

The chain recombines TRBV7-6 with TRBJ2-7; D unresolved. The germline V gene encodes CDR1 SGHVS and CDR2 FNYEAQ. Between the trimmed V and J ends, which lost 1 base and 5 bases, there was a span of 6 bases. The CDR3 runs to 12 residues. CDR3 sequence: CASSLDTDEQYF. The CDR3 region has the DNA TGTGCCAGCAGCTTAGACACCGACGAGCAGTACTTC. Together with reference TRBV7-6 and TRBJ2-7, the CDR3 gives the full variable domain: GAGVSQSPRYKVTKRGQDVALRCDPISGHVSLYWYRQALGQGPEFLTYFNYEAQQDKSGLPNDRFSAERPEGSISTLTIQRTEQRDSAMYRCASSLDTDEQYFGPGTRLTVT.

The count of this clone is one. The CDR3 bases are TGTGCCAGCAGCCCCAGCCCTTCACCAGGGGACTCCTACAATGAGCAGTTCTTC. Its translation is CASSPSPSPGDSYNEQFF. The chain couples TRBV7-7 to TRBJ2-1; a possible D gene is TRBD1 (6 bases). The CDR3 is made up of 18 amino acids. The V gene's germline CDR1 is SSHAT and CDR2 FNYEAQ (reference sequence). V lost 5 bases and J 0 bases, leaving 20 bases between the germline ends.